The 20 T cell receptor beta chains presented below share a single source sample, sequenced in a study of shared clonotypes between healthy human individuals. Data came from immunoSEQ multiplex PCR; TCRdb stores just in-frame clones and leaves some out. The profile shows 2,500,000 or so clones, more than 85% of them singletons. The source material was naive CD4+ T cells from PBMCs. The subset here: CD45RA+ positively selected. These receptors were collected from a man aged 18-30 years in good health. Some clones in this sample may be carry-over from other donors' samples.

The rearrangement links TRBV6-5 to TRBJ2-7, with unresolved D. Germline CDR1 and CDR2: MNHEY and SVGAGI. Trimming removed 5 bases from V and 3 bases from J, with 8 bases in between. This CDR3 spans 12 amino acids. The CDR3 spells CASSGHYYEQYF. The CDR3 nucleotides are TGTGCCAGCAGTGGGCACTACTACGAGCAGTACTTC.

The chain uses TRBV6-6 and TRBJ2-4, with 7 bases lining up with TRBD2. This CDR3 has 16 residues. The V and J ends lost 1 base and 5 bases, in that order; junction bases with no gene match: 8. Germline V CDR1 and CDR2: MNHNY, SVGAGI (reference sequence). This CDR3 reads CASSYLAGAPQNIQYF. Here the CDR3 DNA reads TGTGCCAGCAGTTACTTGGCGGGAGCCCCGCAAAACATTCAGTACTTC.

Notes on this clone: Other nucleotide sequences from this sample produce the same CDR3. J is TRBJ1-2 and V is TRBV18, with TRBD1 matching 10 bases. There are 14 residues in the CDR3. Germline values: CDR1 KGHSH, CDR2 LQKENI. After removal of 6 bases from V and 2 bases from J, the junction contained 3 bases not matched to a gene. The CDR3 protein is CASSSGQGNYGYTF. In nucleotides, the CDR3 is TGTGCCAGCTCTTCGGGACAGGGGAACTATGGCTACACCTTC.

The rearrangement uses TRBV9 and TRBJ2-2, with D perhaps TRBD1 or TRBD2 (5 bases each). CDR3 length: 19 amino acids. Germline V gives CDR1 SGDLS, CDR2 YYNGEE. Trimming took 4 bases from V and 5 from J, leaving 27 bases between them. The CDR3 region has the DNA TGTGCCAGCAGCAACACCCTGGCCCCGGGACCACGGAGGACCGGGGAGCTGTTTTTT. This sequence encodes CASSNTLAPGPRRTGELFF.

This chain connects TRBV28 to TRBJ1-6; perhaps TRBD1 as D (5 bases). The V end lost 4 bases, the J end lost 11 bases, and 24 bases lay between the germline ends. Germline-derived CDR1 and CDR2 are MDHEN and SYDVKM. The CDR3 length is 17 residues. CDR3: CASSSHPQGGRHTPLHF. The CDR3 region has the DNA TGTGCCAGCAGTTCCCACCCCCAGGGTGGGCGTCACACACCCCTCCACTTT.

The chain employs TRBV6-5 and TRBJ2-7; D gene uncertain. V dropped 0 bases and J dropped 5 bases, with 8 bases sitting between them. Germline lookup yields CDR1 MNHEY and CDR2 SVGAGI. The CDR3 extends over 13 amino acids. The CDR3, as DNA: TGTGCCAGCAGTTACTCGGCGGAAGACGAGCAGTACTTC. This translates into CASSYSAEDEQYF.

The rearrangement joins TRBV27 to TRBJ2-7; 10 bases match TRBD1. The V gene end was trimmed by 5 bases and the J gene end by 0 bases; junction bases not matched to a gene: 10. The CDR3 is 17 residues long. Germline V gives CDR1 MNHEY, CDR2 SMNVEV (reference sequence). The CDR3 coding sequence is TGTGCCAGCAGTCCACGGCAGGGACAGGGGATCTCCTACGAGCAGTACTTC. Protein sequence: CASSPRQGQGISYEQYF.

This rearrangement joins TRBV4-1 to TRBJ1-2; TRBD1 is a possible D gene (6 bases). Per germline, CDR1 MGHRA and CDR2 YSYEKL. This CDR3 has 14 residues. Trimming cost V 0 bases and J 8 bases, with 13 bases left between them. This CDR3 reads CASSQDPGEGGYTF. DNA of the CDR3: TGCGCCAGCAGCCAAGACCCAGGGGAGGGAGGCTACACCTTC.

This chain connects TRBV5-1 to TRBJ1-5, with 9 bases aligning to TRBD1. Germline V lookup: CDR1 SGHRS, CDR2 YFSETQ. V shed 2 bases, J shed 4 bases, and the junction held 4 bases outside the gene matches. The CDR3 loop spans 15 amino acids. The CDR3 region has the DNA TGCGCCAGCAGCTTACAGGGGGCCCCTAATCAGCCCCAGCATTTT. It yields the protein CASSLQGAPNQPQHF.

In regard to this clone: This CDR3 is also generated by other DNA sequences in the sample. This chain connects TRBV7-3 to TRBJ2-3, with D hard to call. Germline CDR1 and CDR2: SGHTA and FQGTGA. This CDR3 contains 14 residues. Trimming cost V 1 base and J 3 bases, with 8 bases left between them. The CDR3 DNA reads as TGTGCCAGCAGCTTAAGCCCCAGAACAGATACGCAGTATTTT. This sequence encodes CASSLSPRTDTQYF.

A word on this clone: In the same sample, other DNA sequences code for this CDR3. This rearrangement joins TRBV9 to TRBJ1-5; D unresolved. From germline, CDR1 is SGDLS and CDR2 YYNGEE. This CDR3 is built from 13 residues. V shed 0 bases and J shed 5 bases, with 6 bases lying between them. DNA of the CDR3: TGTGCCAGCAGCGTAGATTCAGATCAGCCCCAGCATTTT. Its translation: CASSVDSDQPQHF.

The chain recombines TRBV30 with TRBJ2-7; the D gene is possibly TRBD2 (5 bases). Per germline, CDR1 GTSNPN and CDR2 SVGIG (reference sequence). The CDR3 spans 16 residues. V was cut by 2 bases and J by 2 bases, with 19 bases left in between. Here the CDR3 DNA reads TGTGCCTGGAGTTCGGGATACACCTGGGAAGCCTACGAGCAGTACTTC. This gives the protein CAWSSGYTWEAYEQYF.

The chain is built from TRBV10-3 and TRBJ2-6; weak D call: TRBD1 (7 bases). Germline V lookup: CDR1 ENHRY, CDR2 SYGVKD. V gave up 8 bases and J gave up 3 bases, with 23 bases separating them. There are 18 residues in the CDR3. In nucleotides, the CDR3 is TGTGCCATCTCACCAAGGAGCAGGGGGGAAGGTGGGGCCAACGTCCTGACTTTC. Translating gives CAISPRSRGEGGANVLTF.

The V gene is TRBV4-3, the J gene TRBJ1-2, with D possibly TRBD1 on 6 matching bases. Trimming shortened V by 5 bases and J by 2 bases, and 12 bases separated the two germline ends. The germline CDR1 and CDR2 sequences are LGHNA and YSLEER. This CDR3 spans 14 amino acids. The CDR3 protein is CASSAYTGNYGYTF. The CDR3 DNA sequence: TGCGCCAGCAGCGCCTACACAGGGAACTATGGCTACACCTTC.

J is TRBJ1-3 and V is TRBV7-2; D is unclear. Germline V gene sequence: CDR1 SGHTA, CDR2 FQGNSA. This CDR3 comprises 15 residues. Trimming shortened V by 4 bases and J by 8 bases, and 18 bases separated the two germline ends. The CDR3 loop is CASSSIVGRWDTIYF. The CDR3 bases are TGTGCCAGCAGCTCGATCGTAGGGAGATGGGACACCATATATTTT.

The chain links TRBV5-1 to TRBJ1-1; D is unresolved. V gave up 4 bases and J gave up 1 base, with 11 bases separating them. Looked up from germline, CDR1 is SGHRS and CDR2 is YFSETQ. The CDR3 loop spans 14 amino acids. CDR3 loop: CASSPDGRNTEAFF. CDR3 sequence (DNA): TGCGCCAGCAGCCCAGACGGACGGAACACTGAAGCTTTCTTT.

The CDR3: CASSVSPLVPQETQYF. CDR3 nucleotide sequence: TGTGCCAGCAGCGTGTCCCCACTAGTCCCCCAAGAGACCCAGTACTTC. The gene calls are TRBV9 and TRBJ2-5; D might be TRBD2 (5 bases). Germline CDR1 reads SGDLS; CDR2 reads YYNGEE. CDR3 length: 16 residues. The germline V and J ends were trimmed by 2 bases and 1 base, with 15 bases remaining between them.

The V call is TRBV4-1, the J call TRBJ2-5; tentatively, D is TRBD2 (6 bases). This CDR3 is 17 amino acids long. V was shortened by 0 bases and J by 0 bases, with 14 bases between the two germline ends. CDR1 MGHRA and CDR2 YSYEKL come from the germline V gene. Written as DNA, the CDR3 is TGCGCCAGCAGCCAAGACCCGACTAGATCGTACCAAGAGACCCAGTACTTC. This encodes CASSQDPTRSYQETQYF.

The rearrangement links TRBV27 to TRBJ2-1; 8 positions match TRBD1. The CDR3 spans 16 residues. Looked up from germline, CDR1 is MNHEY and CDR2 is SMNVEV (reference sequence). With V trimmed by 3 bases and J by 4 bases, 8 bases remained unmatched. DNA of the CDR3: TGTGCCAGCAGTTTCTCAGGGGGCCCTACGTACAATGAGCAGTTCTTC. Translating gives CASSFSGGPTYNEQFF.

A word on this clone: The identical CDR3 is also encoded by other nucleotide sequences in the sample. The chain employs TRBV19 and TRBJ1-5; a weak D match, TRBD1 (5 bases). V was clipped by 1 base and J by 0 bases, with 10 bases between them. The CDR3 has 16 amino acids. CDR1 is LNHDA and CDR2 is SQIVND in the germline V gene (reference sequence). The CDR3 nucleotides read TGTGCCAGTAGTATAGTGGGGGGTCCTAGCAATCAGCCCCAGCATTTT. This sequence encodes CASSIVGGPSNQPQHF.